This passage covers 30 T cell receptor beta chains from one sample sequenced in a study of brain T cells in children with intractable seizures (dated by TCRdb to the early 2020s). In light of the paper, this sample's time point label describes: resected brain tissue, or blood drawn just prior to surgery. The protocol used for the library was the immunoSEQ multiplex PCR assay. TCRdb holds this immuneACCESS table with in-frame rearrangements only. Some clones are missing; in checked studies, unresolved V genes explain under half, and the rest has no known cause. In all, the sample holds 100,000 to 120,000 clones, and roughly 94% of those were seen once. The ten largest clones represent roughly 4% of the sample. Specimen: peripheral blood, collected at surgery. Receptor source: a boy under two years old with hemimegalencephaly and intractable seizures.

The table lists this clone with a count of one. This chain uses TRBV5-1 with TRBJ1-6, with a weak D call TRBD1 (5 bases). CDR1 and CDR2 (germline): SGHRS, YFSETQ. Deletions cut 0 bases from V and 6 bases from J, with 13 bases between. The CDR3 contains 16 residues. CDR3 region: CASSLEGQGGNSPLHF. CDR3 in DNA: TGCGCCAGCAGCTTGGAAGGGCAGGGTGGTAATTCACCCCTCCACTTT.

V is TRBV7-2 and J is TRBJ2-2, with D possibly being TRBD1 (5 bases). CDR1 and CDR2 from the germline V gene are SGHTA and FQGNSA. The germline V and J ends were trimmed by 4 bases and 9 bases, with 9 bases remaining between them. This CDR3 spans 12 amino acids. CDR3 sequence reads: CASSSGYRELFF. The CDR3 coding sequence is TGTGCCAGCAGCTCAGGGTATCGGGAGCTGTTTTTT.

In this sample, this clone turned up many times. The V and J genes are TRBV5-3 and TRBJ2-1; TRBD2 matches 9 bases. TRBV5-3 is an ORF, with its function uncertain. The J segment lost 4 bases and the V segment lost 4 bases, leaving 12 bases of the junction unmatched. The CDR3 loop spans 17 amino acids. As DNA, the CDR3 is TGTGCCAGAAGCCTCCCCTTCGGCGGGAGGGCATACAATGAGCAGTTCTTC. Its translation is CARSLPFGGRAYNEQFF.

The chain combines TRBV27 with TRBJ2-1; D is unclear. The CDR3 has 16 residues. CDR1 is MNHEY and CDR2 is SMNVEV in the germline V gene (reference sequence). The V gene lost 9 bases and the J gene lost 4 bases, with 22 bases spanning the gap. CDR3 DNA: TGTGCCAGACCTCAAACCCCCACAGTACAGTACAATGAGCAGTTCTTC. It codes for CARPQTPTVQYNEQFF.

The chain recombines TRBV4-3 with TRBJ2-1; TRBD2 matches at 9 bases. The CDR3 is made up of 18 amino acids. Germline values: CDR1 LGHNA, CDR2 YSLEER. J was trimmed by 8 bases and V by 3 bases; bases with no gene match: 17. The CDR3 bases are TGCGCCAGCAGCCACCTTCCCCCGGGACTAGCTAGGGTAGATGAGCAGTTCTTC. Protein: CASSHLPPGLARVDEQFF.

The chain has TRBV5-1 and TRBJ2-1; no clear D gene. Trimming cost V 4 bases and J 5 bases, with 19 bases left between them. Germline lookup yields CDR1 SGHRS and CDR2 YFSETQ. The CDR3 totals 16 residues. The CDR3 protein is CASSPRVAPTNNEQFF. In nucleotides, the CDR3 is TGCGCCAGCAGCCCACGTGTGGCTCCGACGAACAATGAGCAGTTCTTC.

The V call is TRBV9, the J call TRBJ2-2; TRBD1 is a possible D gene (6 bases). CDR1 and CDR2 (germline): SGDLS, YYNGEE. The CDR3 runs to 14 residues. V was pared by 1 base and J by 7 bases, with 11 bases between. This chain's CDR3 is CASSVFRGGGELFF. In nucleotides, the CDR3 is TGTGCCAGCAGCGTATTCAGGGGTGGCGGGGAGCTGTTTTTT.

The chain couples TRBV5-1 to TRBJ2-2; 8 nucleotides align to TRBD2. The V and J ends lost 4 bases and 1 base, in that order; junction bases with no gene match: 12. CDR1 SGHRS and CDR2 YFSETQ come from the germline V gene. This CDR3 is 18 amino acids long. The DNA of the CDR3 is TGCGCCAGCAGCCCTCCGGGGGGGTTAGCGCAGAACACCGGGGAGCTGTTTTTT. Protein sequence: CASSPPGGLAQNTGELFF.

V usage is TRBV5-1 and J usage is TRBJ1-1; D is perhaps TRBD1 (5 bases). Trimming pared 0 bases from V and 4 bases from J, leaving 10 bases between. This CDR3 region has 14 residues. Germline CDR1 SGHRS, CDR2 YFSETQ. The CDR3, as DNA: TGCGCCAGCAGCTTGGAAGTGGGGGGCACTGAAGCTTTCTTT. This gives the protein CASSLEVGGTEAFF. Full variable domain (outside the CDR3, taken from reference TRBV5-1 and TRBJ1-1): KAGVTQTPRYLIKTRGQQVTLSCSPISGHRSVSWYQQTPGQGLQFLFEYFSETQRNKGNFPGRFSGRQFSNSRSEMNVSTLELGDSALYLCASSLEVGGTEAFFGQGTRLTVV.

The rearrangement joins TRBV28 to TRBJ1-1, with TRBD1 matching 8 bases. CDR1 and CDR2 (germline): MDHEN, SYDVKM. V lost 4 bases and J lost 4; bases outside the gene matches: 8. The CDR3 length is 15 residues. DNA for the CDR3: TGTGCCAGCAGTTCTCAGGGGGCGCTCAGCACTGAAGCTTTCTTT. Translation gives CASSSQGALSTEAFF.

The V gene is TRBV3-1 (or the pseudogene TRBV3-2), the J gene TRBJ1-3; a weak D match, TRBD1 (6 bases). Trimming left V 0 bases short and J 0 bases short, with 12 bases between. Germline values: CDR1 LGHDT, CDR2 YNNKEL (reference sequence). CDR3 length equals 17 residues. For the CDR3, the DNA is TGTGCCAGCAGCCAAGACTCCGACAGGTTCTCTGGAAACACCATATATTTT. It is translated as CASSQDSDRFSGNTIYF.

The chain uses TRBV5-1 and TRBJ2-3; tentatively, D is TRBD2 (5 bases). This CDR3 has 16 residues. Germline V gene lookup returns CDR1 SGHRS and CDR2 YFSETQ. The germline V and J ends were trimmed by 0 bases and 0 bases, with 11 bases remaining between them. The CDR3 bases are TGCGCCAGCAGCTTGGGGCGGGTATCTAGCACAGATACGCAGTATTTT. Translating gives CASSLGRVSSTDTQYF.

The chain employs TRBV9 and TRBJ2-1, with D perhaps matching TRBD2 (5 bases). The V end lost 0 bases, the J end lost 7 bases, and 14 bases lay between the germline ends. Germline V gene lookup returns CDR1 SGDLS and CDR2 YYNGEE. The CDR3 is 15 amino acids. In DNA, the CDR3 is TGTGCCAGCAGCGTAGTAACTAGGGCTGGGAATGAGCAGTTCTTC. Its translation is CASSVVTRAGNEQFF.

The rearrangement uses TRBV19 and TRBJ1-1; the D gene is possibly TRBD1 (6 bases). Germline V gene sequence: CDR1 LNHDA, CDR2 SQIVND (reference sequence). Trimming removed 8 bases at V and 0 bases at J, with 13 bases between. The CDR3 totals 14 residues. The CDR3 region is CASSVQGLNTEAFF. The CDR3 region has the DNA TGTGCCAGTTCAGTACAGGGCCTGAACACTGAAGCTTTCTTT.

V and J are TRBV30 and TRBJ1-6, with D hard to call. CDR3 length: 17 amino acids. CDR1 and CDR2 from the germline V gene are GTSNPN and SVGIG (reference sequence). V was cut by 0 bases and J by 0 bases, with 12 bases left in between. CDR3 DNA sequence: TGTGCCTGGAGTGTACGGGTCCTCACCTCCTATAATTCACCCCTCCACTTT. Residues: CAWSVRVLTSYNSPLHF.

The chain employs TRBV27 and TRBJ1-4; 11 bases line up with TRBD1. V shed 7 bases, J shed 6 bases, and the junction held 4 bases outside the gene matches. CDR3 size: 14 residues. Germline V gene lookup returns CDR1 MNHEY and CDR2 SMNVEV (reference sequence). The CDR3 DNA is TGTGCCAGCACCCCGGGACAGGGGGATGAAAAACTGTTTTTT. It is translated as CASTPGQGDEKLFF.

This clone was seen just once. The chain links TRBV5-1 to TRBJ2-5, with no clear D. Between the trimmed V and J ends, which lost 0 bases and 0 bases, there was a span of 9 bases. Germline CDR1 SGHRS, CDR2 YFSETQ. The CDR3 is 15 residues long. As DNA, the CDR3 is TGCGCCAGCAGCTTGGTGACCGGAAACCAAGAGACCCAGTACTTC. Encoded protein: CASSLVTGNQETQYF.

This sequence joins TRBV27 and TRBJ2-1; D not resolved. The V end was cut by 3 bases, the J end by 0 bases, with 9 bases between. Per germline, CDR1 MNHEY and CDR2 SMNVEV (reference sequence). The CDR3 spans 15 residues. This CDR3 reads CASSFVPFSYNEQFF. The CDR3 nucleotides read TGTGCCAGCAGTTTTGTACCCTTCTCCTACAATGAGCAGTTCTTC.

The J gene is TRBJ1-1, the V gene TRBV2, with TRBD1 identical over 8 bases. Germline V gives CDR1 SNHLY, CDR2 FYNNEI. The CDR3 covers 17 residues. The J segment lost 0 bases and the V segment lost 6 bases, leaving 12 bases of the junction unmatched. CDR3 protein: CASSLSRTGTMNTEAFF. CDR3 bases: TGTGCCAGCAGCCTATCGAGGACAGGGACAATGAACACTGAAGCTTTCTTT. Drawing the rest from reference TRBV2 and TRBJ1-1, the complete variable domain is EPEVTQTPSHQVTQMGQEVILRCVPISNHLYFYWYRQILGQKVEFLVSFYNNEISEKSEIFDDQFSVERPDGSNFTLKIRSTKLEDSAMYFCASSLSRTGTMNTEAFFGQGTRLTVV.

The V and J genes are TRBV7-9 and TRBJ2-4, with 7 bases fitting TRBD1. The trim removed 4 bases at V and 4 bases at J, leaving 13 bases unmatched. The CDR3 has 17 amino acids. From germline, CDR1 is SEHNR and CDR2 FQNEAQ (reference sequence). CDR3 sequence reads: CASSSGRQGVAKNIQYF. CDR3 bases: TGTGCCAGCAGCTCGGGCCGGCAGGGGGTGGCTAAAAACATTCAGTACTTC.

Only one count was recorded for this clone. The V and J genes are TRBV19 and TRBJ1-6; D perhaps matches TRBD1 (5 bases). V was clipped by 7 bases and J by 2 bases, with 12 bases between them. The germline CDR1 and CDR2 sequences are LNHDA and SQIVND (reference sequence). This CDR3 has 15 residues. In nucleotides, the CDR3 is TGTGCCAGTAAGGCAGGGAGCGCCTATAATTCACCCCTCCACTTT. This translates into CASKAGSAYNSPLHF.

The chain employs TRBV24-1 and TRBJ1-5; no clear D gene. Trimming took 4 bases from V and 2 from J, leaving 14 bases between them. The CDR3 is made up of 16 amino acids. Germline CDR1 and CDR2: KGHDR and SFDVKD. The CDR3 DNA is TGTGCCACCAGTGACGCCGGTTGGGTTGGCAATCAGCCCCAGCATTTT. This translates into CATSDAGWVGNQPQHF.

This clone was detected only a few times. V and J are TRBV6-5 and TRBJ1-2; maybe TRBD1 (6 bases). This CDR3 is built from 13 residues. V lost 4 bases and J 0 bases, leaving 6 bases between the germline ends. The germline V gene has CDR1 MNHEY and CDR2 SVGAGI. CDR3 nucleotide sequence: TGTGCCAGCAGTTGGACAGCTAACTATGGCTACACCTTC. Protein: CASSWTANYGYTF.

The gene calls are TRBV24-1 and TRBJ2-3; D call uncertain. The V end lost 11 bases, the J end lost 6 bases, and 8 bases lay between the germline ends. The germline V gene encodes CDR1 KGHDR and CDR2 SFDVKD. This CDR3 region has 10 residues. CDR3 nucleotides: TGTGCCAGACCCGGTGATACGCAGTATTTT. Its translation: CARPGDTQYF.

This clone was counted a single time. The sample holds other DNA sequences that translate to the same CDR3. The gene calls are TRBV3-1 (or the pseudogene TRBV3-2) and TRBJ2-5; no reliable D call. The CDR3 contains 11 residues. Deletions cut 2 bases from V and 5 bases from J, with 3 bases between. Germline assignment: CDR1 LGHDT and CDR2 YNNKEL (reference sequence). DNA for the CDR3: TGTGCCAGCAGCCAACGGGAGACCCAGTACTTC. It is translated as CASSQRETQYF.

The chain uses TRBV6-6 and TRBJ2-7; 8 bases match TRBD1. Germline trimming cut 0 bases from V and 4 bases from J; bases unmatched to any gene: 5. Germline assignment: CDR1 MNHNY and CDR2 SVGAGI (reference sequence). CDR3 length: 15 residues. The CDR3 DNA sequence: TGTGCCAGCAGTTACTCCCGGGACAGGCGTTACGAGCAGTACTTC. Translating it yields CASSYSRDRRYEQYF.

This rearrangement joins TRBV19 to TRBJ2-6; 7 bases agree with TRBD1. The ends lost 10 bases at V and 2 bases at J; junction bases unmatched: 8. Germline V CDR1 and CDR2: LNHDA, SQIVND (reference sequence). The CDR3 covers 15 residues. This chain's CDR3 is CAKRLTGPGANVLTF. The DNA for the CDR3 is TGTGCCAAACGACTGACAGGGCCTGGGGCCAACGTCCTGACTTTC. Full variable domain (outside the CDR3, taken from reference TRBV19 and TRBJ2-6): DGGITQSPKYLFRKEGQNVTLSCEQNLNHDAMYWYRQDPGQGLRLIYYSQIVNDFQKGDIAEGYSVSREKKESFPLTVTSAQKNPTAFYLCAKRLTGPGANVLTFGAGSRLTVL.

The chain uses TRBV6-1 and TRBJ2-4, with 8 positions matching TRBD2. The CDR3 contains 12 residues. Germline CDR1 MNHNS, CDR2 SASEGT. J was trimmed by 12 bases and V by 3 bases; bases with no gene match: 4. Written as DNA, the CDR3 is TGTGCCAGCAGTGATGGTGCGGGGGGTCAGTACTTC. Translated: CASSDGAGGQYF.

The chain has TRBV4-1 and TRBJ1-5; 8 nucleotides line up with TRBD1. With V trimmed by 4 bases and J by 2 bases, 1 base remained unmatched. Germline values: CDR1 MGHRA, CDR2 YSYEKL. The CDR3 is 14 amino acids. CDR3 sequence reads: CASSPTGGNQPQHF. DNA for the CDR3: TGCGCCAGCAGCCCGACAGGGGGCAATCAGCCCCAGCATTTT.

The chain links TRBV27 to TRBJ1-6; 8 bases map to TRBD1. Germline CDR1 MNHEY, CDR2 SMNVEV (reference sequence). The ends lost 6 bases at V and 7 bases at J; junction bases unmatched: 2. The CDR3 length is 13 residues. This chain's CDR3 is CASRQGGNSPLHF. CDR3 nucleotides: TGTGCCAGCAGACAGGGGGGAAATTCACCCCTCCACTTT.